Below are 16 T cell receptor beta chains sequenced from a single sample in a study of PD-1 blockade in classical Hodgkin lymphoma (TCRdb year 2020). The time point label, read with the paper, signifies: cycle 2 day 1 (C2D1) of nivolumab. Every trial patient had relapsed following autologous stem cell transplantation, and prior brentuximab vedotin exposure was what differed among cohorts A, B and C. The library was obtained by the immunoSEQ multiplex PCR assay. Not all clones reach the TCRdb copy of this immuneACCESS table, which keeps in-frame sequences only. Checked studies attribute under half of the gap to unresolved V genes and leave the rest unexplained. This sample gives 89,000 or so clones in total; 85% to 95% of them show up just once. Less than 3% of the sample is taken by the ten largest. The input for sequencing was peripheral blood mononuclear cells (PBMCs), taken before the second cycle of nivolumab. The receptors stem from a human donor with classical Hodgkin lymphoma.

CDR3 DNA sequence: TGTGCCACCAGCAGAGACTATCCGGGGAATGAGCAGTTCTTC. Its translation is CATSRDYPGNEQFF. This chain links TRBV15 with TRBJ2-1; weak D call: TRBD2 (5 bases). CDR1 is LNHNV and CDR2 is YYDKDF in the germline V gene (reference sequence). Between the trimmed V and J ends, which lost 0 bases and 7 bases, there was a span of 10 bases. This CDR3 comprises 14 residues.

The V gene is TRBV18, the J gene TRBJ2-1; D might be TRBD2 (6 bases). The CDR3 runs to 15 residues. Germline CDR1 reads KGHSH; CDR2 reads LQKENI. The V and J ends lost 0 bases and 4 bases respectively, with 10 bases between them. The CDR3 is CASSPPYGRYNEQFF. The CDR3 bases are TGTGCCAGCTCACCACCGTACGGGAGATACAATGAGCAGTTCTTC.

This clone was counted a single time. The J gene is TRBJ2-7, the V gene TRBV29-1; 10 positions match TRBD1. From germline, CDR1 is SQVTM and CDR2 ANQGSEA. Trimming removed 7 bases from V and 3 bases from J; junction bases left unmatched: 6. This CDR3 has 13 residues. In nucleotides, the CDR3 is TGCAGCGCAACTTGGACAGGGGGCTACGAGCAGTACTTC. Translated, it gives CSATWTGGYEQYF.

The chain couples TRBV2 to TRBJ1-2; TRBD1 might be the D (6 bases). The CDR3 length is 17 residues. The germline CDR1 and CDR2 sequences are SNHLY and FYNNEI. V lost 4 bases and J lost 5, with 23 bases in between. For the CDR3, the DNA is TGTGCCAGCAGTGCCGCCCCACCGGGGGGCGCTGGTTATGGCTACACCTTC. The encoded protein is CASSAAPPGGAGYGYTF.

This chain connects TRBV4-1 to TRBJ2-7; 12 bases map to TRBD2. The CDR3 loop spans 15 amino acids. J gave up 4 bases and V 3 bases, and 4 bases lay outside the gene matches. From germline, CDR1 is MGHRA and CDR2 YSYEKL. This CDR3 reads CASSHRTSGNYEQYF. DNA of the CDR3: TGCGCCAGCAGCCATAGGACTAGCGGGAATTACGAGCAGTACTTC.

V and J are TRBV29-1 and TRBJ1-2; the D gene is possibly TRBD1 (6 bases). The V end was cut by 6 bases, the J end by 4 bases, with 21 bases between. Looked up from germline, CDR1 is SQVTM and CDR2 is ANQGSEA. The CDR3 is made up of 15 amino acids. The CDR3 here is CSVGNSGQPLYGYTF. The CDR3 nucleotides are TGCAGCGTGGGGAATTCAGGACAGCCACTCTATGGCTACACCTTC.

The chain links TRBV27 to TRBJ2-7, with D uncertain. The V gene's germline CDR1 is MNHEY and CDR2 SMNVEV (reference sequence). V was pared by 8 bases and J by 0 bases, with 5 bases between. This CDR3 is 11 amino acids long. Here the CDR3 reads CASGLSYEQYF. DNA for the CDR3: TGTGCCAGCGGCCTCTCCTACGAGCAGTACTTC.

The V call is TRBV27, the J call TRBJ2-7; no firm D call. The germline CDR1 and CDR2 sequences are MNHEY and SMNVEV (reference sequence). The V and J ends lost 6 bases and 2 bases respectively, with 14 bases between them. This CDR3 contains 14 residues. Written as DNA, the CDR3 is TGTGCCAGCAGGTGGGCCTCTGGGCCCTACGAGCAGTACTTC. Amino acid sequence: CASRWASGPYEQYF.

The rearrangement joins TRBV28 to TRBJ1-1, with D perhaps matching TRBD1 (5 bases). The CDR3 consists of 14 residues. Germline values: CDR1 MDHEN, CDR2 SYDVKM. Deletions cut 10 bases from V and 4 bases from J, with 19 bases between. CDR3 region: CATRLDKRGTEAFF. The DNA of the CDR3 is TGTGCCACCCGGCTCGATAAGAGGGGCACTGAAGCTTTCTTT.

This clone was counted a single time. The chain joins TRBV6-6 to TRBJ2-1; D is possibly TRBD1 (5 bases). V lost 2 bases and J lost 9, with 17 bases in between. Germline assignment: CDR1 MNHNY and CDR2 SVGAGI (reference sequence). The CDR3 is 15 residues long. The CDR3: CASSYQQTGDLEQFF. DNA for the CDR3: TGTGCCAGCAGTTACCAACAAACAGGTGATCTTGAGCAGTTCTTC.

The rearrangement uses TRBV19 and TRBJ2-7, with 10 bases matching TRBD2. Trimming at V came to 6 bases and at J to 3 bases, leaving 11 bases not matched to a gene. From germline, CDR1 is LNHDA and CDR2 SQIVND (reference sequence). The CDR3 is 16 amino acids. The CDR3 nucleotides read TGTGCCAGTAGCACCTATGGGGCTAGCGGGAGCTACGAGCAGTACTTC. Translation: CASSTYGASGSYEQYF. The full variable domain, its missing parts supplied by reference TRBV19 and TRBJ2-7, is DGGITQSPKYLFRKEGQNVTLSCEQNLNHDAMYWYRQDPGQGLRLIYYSQIVNDFQKGDIAEGYSVSREKKESFPLTVTSAQKNPTAFYLCASSTYGASGSYEQYFGPGTRLTVT.

This chain connects TRBV29-1 to TRBJ2-2; 7 bases fit TRBD2. The length of the CDR3 is 15 residues. Germline CDR1 SQVTM, CDR2 ANQGSEA. The V and J ends lost 4 bases and 4 bases, in that order; junction bases with no gene match: 9. The CDR3 reads CSVGFAGAGTGELFF. The CDR3 DNA sequence: TGCAGCGTTGGTTTCGCGGGAGCGGGCACCGGGGAGCTGTTTTTT.

V is TRBV18 and J is TRBJ1-1; D not certain. This CDR3 has 12 amino acids. Germline V gene data show CDR1 as KGHSH and CDR2 as LQKENI. V was cut by 2 bases and J by 4 bases, with 5 bases left in between. CDR3 sequence (DNA): TGTGCCAGCTCACCATATAGCACTGAAGCTTTCTTT. This codes for CASSPYSTEAFF.

The chain uses TRBV19 and TRBJ1-1; no firm D call. The CDR3 spans 12 residues. CDR1 and CDR2 from the germline V gene are LNHDA and SQIVND (reference sequence). V lost 5 bases and J 2 bases, leaving 6 bases between the germline ends. Here the CDR3 reads CASSWGNTEAFF. CDR3 sequence (DNA): TGTGCCAGTAGTTGGGGAAACACTGAAGCTTTCTTT.

V and J are TRBV2 and TRBJ2-7; TRBD2 matches 11 bases. V trimming: 6 bases; J trimming: 2 bases; junction bases outside the gene matches: 0. Germline V gene sequence: CDR1 SNHLY, CDR2 FYNNEI. CDR3 size: 13 residues. For the CDR3, the DNA is TGTGCCAGCAGGACTAGCGGGACCTACGAGCAGTACTTC. Its protein is CASRTSGTYEQYF.

V gene TRBV6-1 combines with J gene TRBJ2-2, with TRBD1 as a possible D gene (6 bases). The CDR3 totals 14 residues. The V gene's germline CDR1 is MNHNS and CDR2 SASEGT. V lost 6 bases and J lost 1, with 9 bases in between. The CDR3 region has the DNA TGTGCCAGCAGGGGGACATTGAACACCGGGGAGCTGTTTTTT. Its protein is CASRGTLNTGELFF.